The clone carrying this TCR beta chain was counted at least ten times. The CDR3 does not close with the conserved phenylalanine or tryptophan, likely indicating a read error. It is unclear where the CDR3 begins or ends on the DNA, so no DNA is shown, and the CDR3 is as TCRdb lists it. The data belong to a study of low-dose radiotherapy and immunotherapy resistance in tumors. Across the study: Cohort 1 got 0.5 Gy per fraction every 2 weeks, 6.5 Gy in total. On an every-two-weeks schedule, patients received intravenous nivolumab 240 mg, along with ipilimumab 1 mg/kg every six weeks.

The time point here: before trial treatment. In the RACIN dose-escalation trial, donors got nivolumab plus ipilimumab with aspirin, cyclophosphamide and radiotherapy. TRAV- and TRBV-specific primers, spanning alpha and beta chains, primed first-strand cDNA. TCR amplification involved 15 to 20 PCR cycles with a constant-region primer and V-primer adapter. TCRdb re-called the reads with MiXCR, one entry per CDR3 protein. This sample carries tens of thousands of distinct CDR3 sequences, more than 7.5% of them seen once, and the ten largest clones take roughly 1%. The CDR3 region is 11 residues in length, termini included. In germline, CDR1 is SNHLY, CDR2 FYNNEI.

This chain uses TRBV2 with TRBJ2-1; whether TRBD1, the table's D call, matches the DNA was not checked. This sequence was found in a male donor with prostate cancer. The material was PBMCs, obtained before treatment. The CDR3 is CASSEGRSTEI.